The 16 T cell receptor beta chains listed next were all sequenced from one sample in a study of tumor and adjacent non-tumor tissue in lung cancer. This sample's RNA came from whole unsorted tissue. Three rounds of nested PCR, following a modified ARM-PCR protocol, produced the TCRbeta library. TCRdb reprocessed the multiplex PCR reads with MiXCR, giving one entry per CDR3 protein. The repertoire consists of about 85,000 distinct CDR3 sequences, with 61% occurring once and the leading ten covering about 16%. The specimen sequenced was lung tumor tissue. Every receptor here comes from a man between 65 and 85 years old with non-small cell lung cancer.

On this clonotype: This could be a read error, since a much larger clone is one nucleotide away. The chain joins TRBV20-1 to TRBJ2-1; the match to TRBD2 covers 8 bases. This CDR3 is built from 13 residues. Germline CDR1 and CDR2: DFQATT and SNEGSKA (reference sequence). The DNA of the CDR3 is TGCATTGCTAGAGATAATTCGGGACTAGGCGGTTCCTTC. Protein sequence: CIARDNSGLGGSF.

The chain carries TRBV11-2 and TRBJ2-2, with a weak D call TRBD1 (5 bases). The length of the CDR3 is 14 residues. Trimming removed 7 bases at V and 4 bases at J, with 13 bases between. Per the germline V gene, CDR1 is SGHAT and CDR2 is FQNNGV. The CDR3 spells CASISVRVTGELFF. The CDR3, as DNA: TGTGCCAGCATCTCAGTCAGGGTCACCGGGGAGCTGTTTTTT.

J is TRBJ2-7 and V is TRBV13, with D perhaps matching TRBD2 (5 bases). V was shortened by 10 bases and J by 5 bases, with 24 bases between the two germline ends. The CDR3 is 15 amino acids. Germline V gene data show CDR1 as PRHDT and CDR2 as FYEKMQ (reference sequence). The CDR3 sequence is CANRLGKRVQNEQYF. Here the CDR3 DNA reads TGTGCCAACCGCTTAGGGAAGAGGGTCCAAAACGAGCAGTACTTC.

Note on this clonotype: This sequence may be a read error, since a much larger clone differs from it by one base. The chain is built from TRBV7-9 and TRBJ2-3; D remains ambiguous. This CDR3 region has 12 residues. CDR1 and CDR2 (germline): SEHNR, FQNEAQ (reference sequence). The CDR3 bases are TGTGCCAGGAGCTCCAATAAAGATACGCAGTATTTT. Encoded protein: CARSSNKDTQYF.

This clonotype is classed as medium-sized. V usage is TRBV11-2 and J usage is TRBJ2-3, with D tentatively TRBD2 (5 bases). Germline CDR1 and CDR2: SGHAT and FQNNGV. V shed 1 base and J shed 5 bases, with 13 bases lying between them. This CDR3 comprises 15 residues. Written as DNA, the CDR3 is TGTGCCAGCAGCTTAGGTTGGGCTAGCCAAGATACGCAGTATTTT. It yields the protein CASSLGWASQDTQYF.

The chain employs TRBV20-1 and TRBJ1-3; 7 bases are shared with TRBD1. Germline V gene lookup returns CDR1 DFQATT and CDR2 SNEGSKA (reference sequence). Losses at the gene ends were 4 bases for V and 5 bases for J; bases not matched to a gene: 8. This CDR3 has 14 residues. The CDR3 loop is CSAIMTGTRNTIYF. The DNA of the CDR3 is TGCAGTGCTATAATGACAGGGACCAGAAACACCATATATTTT.

Points on this clonotype: With a much larger clone just one base away, this may be a read error. V gene TRBV6-6 combines with J gene TRBJ2-2; 7 bases line up with TRBD1. The germline gives CDR1 MNHNY, CDR2 SVGAGI (reference sequence). CDR3 length: 14 residues. CDR3 loop: CDSSYDRDGRELFF. The CDR3 DNA sequence: TGTGACAGCAGTTACGACAGGGATGGCCGGGAGCTGTTTTTT.

This clonotype was observed once. A much larger clone differs from this one at a single base, so this may be a read error. The chain couples TRBV5-4 to TRBJ2-2; 10 bases are shared with TRBD2. The CDR3 length is 17 residues. Unmatched junction bases numbered 4, after V lost 0 bases and J lost 2 bases. Germline V gene sequence: CDR1 SGHNT, CDR2 YYREEE (reference sequence). The CDR3 DNA reads TGTGCCAGCAGCTTGGAACTAGCGGGAACAAACACCGGGGAGCTGTTTTTT. Its protein is CASSLELAGTNTGELFF. The whole variable domain, filled in from reference TRBV5-4 and TRBJ2-2, reads ETGVTQSPTHLIKTRGQQVTLRCSSQSGHNTVSWYQQALGQGPQFIFQYYREEENGRGNFPPRFSGLQFPNYSSELNVNALELDDSALYLCASSLELAGTNTGELFFGEGSRLTVL.

This clonotype occurred once. Compared with germline, one end of the junction differs, possibly owing to a read error. The chain links TRBV11-2 to TRBJ2-1, with TRBD2 matching over 10 bases. Germline V gene data show CDR1 as SGHAT and CDR2 as FQNNGV. CDR3 size: 20 residues. The CDR3 protein is CASSSSLGLADISSYNEQFF. CDR3 DNA: TGCGCCAGCAGCTCTTCATTAGGACTAGCGGACATAAGCTCCTACAATGAGCAGTTCTTC.

In DNA, the CDR3 is TGTGCCAGCAGCCCATGGGATGTCCAGGAGATCCAATACTTC. Translated, it gives CASSPWDVQEIQYF. The chain uses TRBV14 and TRBJ2-5; D is unresolved. In germline, CDR1 is SGHDN, CDR2 FVKESK. V was cut by 4 bases and J by 14 bases, with 23 bases left in between. CDR3 length equals 14 residues.

The chain has TRBV6-5 and TRBJ2-2; TRBD1 might be the D (5 bases). The CDR3 is 14 amino acids. V dropped 10 bases and J dropped 0 bases, with 12 bases sitting between them. Germline V gene lookup returns CDR1 MNHEY and CDR2 SVGAGI. CDR3 residues: CATRWGANTGELFF. The CDR3, as DNA: TGTGCCACTCGATGGGGCGCGAACACCGGGGAGCTGTTTTTT.

About this clonotype: A much larger clone differs from this one at a single base, so this may be a read error. The rearrangement links TRBV6-5 to TRBJ1-2, with unresolved D. Per germline, CDR1 MNHEY and CDR2 SVGAGI. V was pared by 2 bases and J by 4 bases, with 11 bases between. The CDR3 covers 14 residues. The CDR3 coding sequence is TGTGCCAGCAGTTACGCGTCGGCTCGCTATGGCTACACCTTC. Translation: CASSYASARYGYTF.

As concerns this clonotype: The junction departs from germline at one end; a sequencing error may be responsible. The genes are TRBV28 and TRBJ2-6; D is possibly TRBD2 (5 bases). The CDR3 runs to 15 residues. The germline V gene has CDR1 MDHEN and CDR2 SYDVKM. As DNA, the CDR3 is TGTGCCAGCAGGTCGGCTAGCTCTGTGGCCAACGTCCTGACGTTC. It yields the protein CASRSASSVANVLTF.

About this clonotype itself: One end of the junction does not line up with germline, which may come from a read error. The chain combines TRBV4-1 with TRBJ2-1, with D hard to call. CDR1 MGHRA and CDR2 YSYEKL come from the germline V gene. This CDR3 has 15 residues. Written as DNA, the CDR3 is TGTGCCAGTAACCTAGAGCAGACTGCCTACAATGAGCAGTTCTTC. Its protein product is CASNLEQTAYNEQFF.

This clonotype has more than one count but fewer than ten. The chain uses TRBV6-4 and TRBJ2-1; 10 positions agree with TRBD1. The ends lost 0 bases at V and 14 bases at J; junction bases unmatched: 4. CDR3 length: 13 residues. Germline V gene data show CDR1 as MRHNA and CDR2 as SNTAGT. The CDR3 DNA reads as TGTGCCAGCAGTGACTCTTTGGGACAGGGGAAGTTCTTC. It specifies CASSDSLGQGKFF.

This clonotype is categorized as large. This rearrangement joins TRBV11-2 to TRBJ2-3; D perhaps matches TRBD2 (5 bases). The V gene lost 4 bases and the J gene lost 2 bases, with 25 bases spanning the gap. The germline V gene has CDR1 SGHAT and CDR2 FQNNGV. This CDR3 spans 19 amino acids. This CDR3 is CASSSESRKGLRTTDTQYF. The CDR3, as DNA: TGTGCCAGCAGCTCTGAAAGCCGTAAAGGACTCCGAACCACAGATACGCAGTATTTT.